This T cell receptor beta chain derives from a study of cytomegalovirus exposure and HLA in healthy donors. The V end was cut by 2 bases, the J end by 7 bases, with 16 bases between. CDR1 is SGDLS, CDR2 YYNGEE, per germline. This CDR3 spans 15 amino acids. The PCR used 60 Vbeta and 13 Jbeta primers. TCRdb keeps only in-frame clones here, not all; method: immunoSEQ multiplex PCR. The repertoire includes 150,000 to 200,000 clones, roughly 72% of them detected once, and over 0.95% sits in the top ten. As to this clone: Its antigen is still unknown.

Study-wide findings and caveats: A later analysis, which compared TCR beta chains of equal frequency, found the HLA-associated ones more clonally expanded.

The chain employs TRBV9 and TRBJ2-1; D not certain. The receptor comes from a woman aged 40-49 years in good health and CMV-seronegative. Sequenced input: PBMCs. CDR3 coding DNA: TGTGCCAGCAGCGTTTTCTTGGGCCAGGCTAATGAGCAGTTCTTC. Its translation is CASSVFLGQANEQFF.